This T cell receptor beta chain comes out of a study of blood T cells in healthy people across ages (dated by TCRdb to about 2015). Broadly, across the study: In model experiments, roughly one uniquely barcoded TCR beta cDNA molecule per two T cells was captured by template switching. Donors were grouped into four age groups: young (average approximately 16 years), middle-aged (39), aged (roughly 67) and long-lived (approximately 81). Two additional independent replicas of 1 million unique cDNA reads from the same blood draw were analyzed for two donors (one aged 18 to 29 and one aged 80 or older). Age-related changes in TCR beta repertoire diversity were measured in the study by deep sequencing normalized with unique cDNA molecular identifiers. The study at large found these results: As age increased, observed TCR beta diversity per million T cells dropped in a roughly linear way, and a significant reduction was already evident by age approximately 40. Estimates of total diversity from one million sequenced T cells were regarded as lower bounds and underestimates. Conclusive comparison of naive and antigen-experienced compartments was prevented by the profiling of bulk unsorted PBMCs. Observed TCR beta diversity correlated strongly with the percentage of naive T cells measured by flow cytometry. Donor CMV infection status was unknown, potentially confounding age-related changes in expanded clonotypes. Compared with the aged group, the long-lived group had more naive CD4+ T cells, fewer expanded clones and increased TCR diversity, a pattern suggesting age selection.

The method behind the library was 5' RACE. Sequenced on an Illumina HiSeq 2500. A second PCR of about 7 to 12 cycles was run with a J-beta primer mix and a sample-barcoded 5' primer. Each TCR beta cDNA molecule received a unique molecular identifier from a template-switch 5' adaptor carrying 12 random nucleotides. Each sample yielded at least 2.5 million CDR3-containing paired-end reads. All of the RNA was converted into first-strand cDNA using the Mint cDNA synthesis kit, with a TRBC-specific oligonucleotide serving as the primer. Following uracil-DNA glycosylase treatment, all cDNA underwent a first 18-cycle PCR with the universal primers M1SS and BC2_uni_R. Per the source publication's procedure: Normalization of each sample was performed by random selection of 1 million high-quality reads, each carrying a distinct molecular identifier. Reads with shared molecular identifiers were discarded instead of being binned into consensus sequences. CDR3 identification, clonotype clustering and error correction used MiTCR with a Q25 quality threshold and the strictest error-elimination algorithm. A nonparametric unseen species model using Euler transformation provided a lower-bound estimate of total TCR beta diversity. TCRdb redid the processing of the public reads, applying fastp at Q25 and MiXCR, and retained in-frame beta chains. Rows with one shared CDR3 protein collapse into an entry with the most common genes and DNA. TCRdb, rather than the study authors, made the V and J calls. In this sample the table shows 760,000 or so distinct CDR3 sequences, around a quarter of which occur a single time. The ten biggest clones cover roughly a tenth of the sample.

About this clonotype itself: Its antigen remains undetermined. No base qualities exist here, and no much larger clone lies one base off it.

Via the germline V gene (reference sequence), CDR1 is SEHNR and CDR2 FQNEAQ. Spanning cysteine to phenylalanine, the CDR3 consists of 12 amino acids. The CDR3 DNA has 36 bases and is translated from base 1. V is reduced by 6 bases and J by 7 bases, leaving a spacing of 10 bases between them. Systemically healthy Caucasian individuals from Russia, approximately 39 in total and aged roughly 6 to 100 years, were included as donors. Each donor gave around 9.5 milliliters of peripheral blood, collected into EDTA-treated Vacutainer tubes. PBMCs were isolated by Ficoll-Paque density-gradient centrifugation, with at least 6 million obtained per sample. Total RNA was extracted from PBMCs with Trizol reagent, with at least 5.5 micrograms obtained per sample. Naive CD45RAhigh/CD27high T cell percentages were measured by flow cytometry on a PBMC aliquot from every donor. These sequences were also reported in another study, on T cells of mothers and their children. Per that second paper: Donors were nine systemically healthy Caucasian individuals: three mothers and their six children. cDNA synthesis consumed the entire amount of extracted RNA, loaded at roughly 1.5 ug RNA in each 15 ul reaction. Sample barcodes and 2-4 random nucleotides were added via the M1S primer in the second PCR. Over 9.5 million TCR beta CDR3 reads were obtained for each mother, and about 3 million reads were obtained for each child. Thymic selection similarly shapes TCR recombination output in related and unrelated pairs, with minor effect from inherited differences. Normalized repertoire overlap was always slightly but never significantly higher in related than unrelated mother-child pairs. No persistent microchimeric T cell clones were detected, at a sensitivity of around 97 clones per million clonotypes. To look for features that set related mother-child pairs apart from unrelated individuals, the researchers ran deep NGS to compare the TCR beta repertoires of mothers and children. On average, the children were roughly 12 +/- 4 years old, while the mothers were about 40 +/- 4 years old. After adapter ligation with NEBNext reagents, the libraries were sequenced on Illumina HiSeq 2000 with 100+100 nt paired-end reads. To prevent cross-contamination, the mother and child libraries were prepared a month apart and were sequenced in separate runs. For each donor, between about 500,000 and 2,100,000 distinct TCR beta clonotypes were identified. Naive TCR beta clonotypes were estimated from low-frequency clonotypes matched to each donor's FACS-determined naive share, without sorting.

The rearranged chain carries TRBV7-9 and TRBJ2-1; the D gene cannot be named for sure. Sequencing input: blood. The sequence was obtained from a boy younger than 18 in good health. The nucleotide sequence is given as TGTGCCAGCAGATCCAGCCGGAATGAGCAGTTCTTC. Translated, this is CASRSSRNEQFF.